Listed below are T cell receptor beta chains from one sample, sequenced in a study of cytomegalovirus exposure and HLA in healthy donors. The table came from immunoSEQ multiplex PCR; TCRdb's copy has only in-frame clones and leaves some out. Of 90,000 to 130,000 clones in the sample, approximately 78% were seen once. The source material was PBMCs. These receptors originate from a woman in her twenties or thirties in good health and CMV-seronegative. Both conserved end residues are part of each CDR3. D genes are given only for firm matches. For some rows the clone size is stated as once, few or many, or as a class when expanded; others skip it.

NA	NA	TRBV28	TRBJ1-5	19	TGTGCCAGCAGTAGTCTTGTGATGGTGGGCAGGACACGAGGTCAGCCCCAGCATTTT	CASSSLVMVGRTRGQPQHF
NA	NA	TRBV5-1	TRBJ1-6	15	TGCGCCAGCAGCGGGCTTGGAGGGCCCAATACACCCCTCCACTTT	CASSGLGGPNTPLHF
NA	TRBD2	TRBV9	TRBJ2-3	16	TGTGCCAGCAGCGTGAGCGGGAGAGTCCGCACAGATACGCAGTATTTT	CASSVSGRVRTDTQYF
NA	NA	TRBV5-1	TRBJ2-1	13	TGCGCCAGCAGCTTGGTGAGGTACAATGAGCAGTTCTTC	CASSLVRYNEQFF
few	NA	TRBV6-5	TRBJ1-4	13	TGTGCCAGCAGAAAGGGGGGGGATGAAAAACTGTTTTTT	CASRKGGDEKLFF
NA	NA	TRBV4-3	TRBJ2-7	13	TGCGCCAGCAGCCAAGACGGGTACTACGAGCAGTACTTC	CASSQDGYYEQYF
NA	NA	TRBV28	TRBJ1-2	10	TGTGCCACTCGCGGGGGTGGCTACACCTTC	CATRGGGYTF
NA	NA	TRBV7-9	TRBJ2-1	14	TGTGCCAGCAGCTTAGAATCGGGGTCCGGTGAGCAGTTCTTC	CASSLESGSGEQFF
NA	TRBD1	TRBV14	TRBJ2-2	18	TGTGCCAGCAGCCAAGATCCCGTGACAGGGAGGAACACCGGGGAGCTGTTTTTT	CASSQDPVTGRNTGELFF
NA	TRBD1	TRBV5-1	TRBJ1-1	15	TGCGCCAGCAGCGGGACAGGGTTGGTCATCACTGAAGCTTTCTTT	CASSGTGLVITEAFF
NA	NA	TRBV18	TRBJ2-7	16	TGTGCCAGCTCACCCTTGCCCCCCCTCGTAACTTACGAGCAGTACTTC	CASSPLPPLVTYEQYF
once	NA	TRBV28	TRBJ2-7	14	TGTGCCAGCAGACCCGAGGACTATTCCTACGAGCAGTACTTC	CASRPEDYSYEQYF
NA	TRBD2	TRBV5-1	TRBJ2-1	15	TGCGCCAGCAGCCCCTCCGGGACTACCACCAATGAGCAGTTCTTC	CASSPSGTTTNEQFF
NA	NA	TRBV29-1	TRBJ1-5	15	TGCAGCTCATTTTCGTGCGGGCATAGCAATCAGCCCCAGCATTTT	CSSFSCGHSNQPQHF
NA	NA	TRBV6-1	TRBJ1-5	14	TGTGCCAGCAGTGAAGCGGGCTGGAATCAGCCCCAGCATTTT	CASSEAGWNQPQHF
NA	TRBD1	TRBV5-6	TRBJ2-5	16	TGTGCCAGCAGCCCCGGACAGGGTGTAGGGGGAGAGACCCAGTACTTC	CASSPGQGVGGETQYF
NA	TRBD2	TRBV5-4	TRBJ2-7	15	TGTGCCAGCAGTCCTGCTAGCGGGATTACCTACGAGCAGTACTTC	CASSPASGITYEQYF
NA	NA	TRBV7-3	TRBJ1-1	13	TGTGCCAGCAGCGTCACAGCGGACACTGAAGCTTTCTTT	CASSVTADTEAFF
NA	TRBD1	TRBV7-2	TRBJ2-1	15	TGTGCCAGCACTGGACAGGGCTTCTCCTACAATGAGCAGTTCTTC	CASTGQGFSYNEQFF
NA	TRBD1	TRBV10-3	TRBJ1-1	13	TGTGCCATCAAACTTTCCTGGACAGGGCAAGCTTTCTTT	CAIKLSWTGQAFF
NA	TRBD2	TRBV9	TRBJ2-3	14	TGTGCCAGCAGCGGTAGCGGGAGGGTAGATACGCAGTATTTT	CASSGSGRVDTQYF
few	NA	TRBV2	TRBJ1-5	14	TGTGCCAGCAGTGCTGGGAGAGGCAATCAGCCCCAGCATTTT	CASSAGRGNQPQHF
NA	TRBD1	TRBV7-2	TRBJ1-1	15	TGTGCCAGCAGCGCTTCGGGACAGTTTAGGACTGAAGCTTTCTTT	CASSASGQFRTEAFF
NA	NA	TRBV11-2	TRBJ1-5	16	TGTGCCAGCAGCTTAGATTCGCGACAGAGCAATCAGCCCCAGCATTTT	CASSLDSRQSNQPQHF
NA	TRBD1	TRBV28	TRBJ2-5	16	TGTGCCAGCAGTCCAGTCCCGGGACAGGGGGAAGAGACCCAGTACTTC	CASSPVPGQGEETQYF
NA	NA	TRBV7-2	TRBJ1-1	14	TGTGCCAGCGCCGGGGGAGGGATGAACACTGAAGCTTTCTTT	CASAGGGMNTEAFF
few	TRBD1	TRBV4-3	TRBJ2-7	15	TGCGCCAGCAGCCCCGGGACAGGGGGGGCCTACGAGCAGTACTTC	CASSPGTGGAYEQYF
NA	TRBD1	TRBV18	TRBJ1-6	15	TGTGCCAGCTCACAGGACAGGGCCTATAATTCACCCCTCCACTTT	CASSQDRAYNSPLHF
NA	NA	TRBV4-1	TRBJ1-4	15	TGCGCCAGCAGCCTAGAGACAGCAACTAATGAAAAACTGTTTTTT	CASSLETATNEKLFF
NA	TRBD1	TRBV6-5	TRBJ1-1	14	TGTGCCAGCAGTTACGCAGGGGGCTCCACTGAAGCTTTCTTT	CASSYAGGSTEAFF
NA	TRBD1	TRBV7-7	TRBJ2-3	15	TGTGCCAGCAGCTTAGGGACAGGTAGCACAGATACGCAGTATTTT	CASSLGTGSTDTQYF
NA	NA	TRBV28	TRBJ1-3	17	TGTGCCAGCAGCAACCGCAGGTGGCCGCCTTCTGGAAACACCATATATTTT	CASSNRRWPPSGNTIYF
NA	NA	TRBV4-1	TRBJ1-2	16	TGCGCCAGCAGCCAAGGTTCACAGGGTCGATTCTATGGCTACACCTTC	CASSQGSQGRFYGYTF
few	NA	TRBV27	TRBJ1-1	11	TGTGCCAGCAGTAGGGGCACTGAAGCTTTCTTT	CASSRGTEAFF
NA	TRBD1	TRBV19	TRBJ2-7	14	TGTGCCAGTAGTACCGACAGGGCGGCCTACGAGCAGTACTTC	CASSTDRAAYEQYF
NA	TRBD1	TRBV28	TRBJ2-5	15	TGTGCCAGCAGTAACCGGGACAGGGGGTGGGAGACCCAGTACTTC	CASSNRDRGWETQYF
NA	TRBD1	TRBV4-1	TRBJ1-2	13	TGCGCCAGCAGCCCGACAGGGTGGAATGGCTACACCTTC	CASSPTGWNGYTF
NA	TRBD2	TRBV9	TRBJ2-3	15	TGTGCCAGCAGCGTCCGCGGCGGGAGTGCAGATACGCAGTATTTT	CASSVRGGSADTQYF
once	NA	TRBV30	TRBJ2-5	13	TGTGCCTGGAGTGGCGCGGACCAAGAGACCCAGTACTTC	CAWSGADQETQYF
once	NA	TRBV11-2	TRBJ2-7	12	TGTGCCAGCAGCTTAGTTCGGGGCGAGCAGTACTTC	CASSLVRGEQYF
NA	TRBD1	TRBV27	TRBJ1-1	14	TGTGCCAGCAGTTTTGGGAGTGGGGGACAGGGAGCTTTCTTT	CASSFGSGGQGAFF
NA	TRBD2	TRBV29-1	TRBJ2-1	15	TGCAGCGTCCCGACTAGCGGGAGAATCTACAATGAGCAGTTCTTC	CSVPTSGRIYNEQFF